The subject of this entry is one TCR beta chain. Its antigen is still unknown. Different DNA sequences within this sample yield the same CDR3. The record originates from a study of shared clonotypes between healthy human individuals. Study summary: Per donor, three plates held CD4 naive cells, three held CD4 memory, two held CD8 naive and one held CD8 memory. Whole-study results and caveats: A generally larger estimated richness was seen in naive subsets than in memory subsets. Compared with clonotypes that all four donors shared, non-shared clonotypes had lower generation probabilities.

Over several immunoSEQ plates, each subset's genomic DNA was distributed in even portions. Produced via immunoSEQ multiplex PCR; TCRdb's table is partial and in-frame only. The repertoire has approximately 2,200,000 clones, more than 85% of them found once; the top ten carry 1.5% to 2%. Looked up from germline, CDR1 is MDHEN and CDR2 is SYDVKM. CDR3 length equals 14 residues. V lost 6 bases to trimming and J lost 3 bases; unmatched junction nucleotides: 7. Terminally differentiated effector memory CD45RA+ cells were excluded by CCR7 positive selection of CD45RO-negative cells. Sequenced material: naive CD8+ T cells from PBMCs. The sequence was obtained from a man aged 18 to 29 in good health. Some clones in this sample may be carry-over from other donors' samples. V gene TRBV28 combines with J gene TRBJ2-7; TRBD1 matches at 8 bases. CDR3 region: CASSRTGGLYEQYF. The CDR3 DNA sequence: TGTGCCAGCAGCCGCACAGGGGGACTCTACGAGCAGTACTTC.